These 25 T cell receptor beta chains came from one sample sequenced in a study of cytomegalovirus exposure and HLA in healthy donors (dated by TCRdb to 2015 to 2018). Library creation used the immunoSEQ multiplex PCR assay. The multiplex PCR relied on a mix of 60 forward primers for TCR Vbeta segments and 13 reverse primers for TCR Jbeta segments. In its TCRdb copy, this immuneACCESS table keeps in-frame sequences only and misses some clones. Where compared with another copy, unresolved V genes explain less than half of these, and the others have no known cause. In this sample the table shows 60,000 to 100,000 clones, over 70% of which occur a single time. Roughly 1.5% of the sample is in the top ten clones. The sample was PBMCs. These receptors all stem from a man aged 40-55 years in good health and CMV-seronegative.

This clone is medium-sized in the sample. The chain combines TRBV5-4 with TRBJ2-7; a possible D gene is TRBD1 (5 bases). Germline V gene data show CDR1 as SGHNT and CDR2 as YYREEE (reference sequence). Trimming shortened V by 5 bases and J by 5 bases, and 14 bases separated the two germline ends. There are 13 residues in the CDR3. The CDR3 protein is CASRRAGRDEQYF. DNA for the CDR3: TGTGCCAGCAGACGGGCTGGCAGGGACGAGCAGTACTTC. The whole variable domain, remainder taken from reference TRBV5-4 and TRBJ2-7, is ETGVTQSPTHLIKTRGQQVTLRCSSQSGHNTVSWYQQALGQGPQFIFQYYREEENGRGNFPPRFSGLQFPNYSSELNVNALELDDSALYLCASRRAGRDEQYFGPGTRLTVT.

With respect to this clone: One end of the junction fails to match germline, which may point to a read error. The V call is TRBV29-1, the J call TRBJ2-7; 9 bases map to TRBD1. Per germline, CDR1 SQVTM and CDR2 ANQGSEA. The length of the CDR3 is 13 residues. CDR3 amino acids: CSARDREPYEQNF. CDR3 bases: TGCAGCGCTAGGGACAGGGAGCCTTACGAGCAGAACTTC.

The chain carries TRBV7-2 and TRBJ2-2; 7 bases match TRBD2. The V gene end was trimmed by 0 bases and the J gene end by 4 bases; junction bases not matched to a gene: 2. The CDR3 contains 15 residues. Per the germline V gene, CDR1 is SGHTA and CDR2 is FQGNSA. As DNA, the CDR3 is TGTGCCAGCAGCTTAGCCGCTAGCGGCACCGGGGAGCTGTTTTTT. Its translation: CASSLAASGTGELFF.

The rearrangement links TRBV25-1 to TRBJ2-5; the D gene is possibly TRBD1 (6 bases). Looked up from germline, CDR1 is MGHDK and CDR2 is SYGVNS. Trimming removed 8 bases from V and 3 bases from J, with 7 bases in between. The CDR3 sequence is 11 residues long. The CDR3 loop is CASPGEETQYF. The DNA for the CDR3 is TGTGCCAGCCCAGGGGAAGAGACCCAGTACTTC.

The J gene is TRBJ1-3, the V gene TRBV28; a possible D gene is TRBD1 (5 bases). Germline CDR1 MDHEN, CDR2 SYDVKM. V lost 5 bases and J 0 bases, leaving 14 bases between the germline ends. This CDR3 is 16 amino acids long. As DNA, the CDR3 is TGTGCCAGCAGTGTAGCAGGGTCCTCCTCTGGAAACACCATATATTTT. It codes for CASSVAGSSSGNTIYF.

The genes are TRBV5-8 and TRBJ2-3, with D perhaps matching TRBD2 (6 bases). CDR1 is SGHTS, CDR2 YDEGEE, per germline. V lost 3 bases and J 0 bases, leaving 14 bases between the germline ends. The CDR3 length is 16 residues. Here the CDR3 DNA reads TGTGCCAGCAGCTCAGTAGCGGCTAGGAGCACAGATACGCAGTATTTT. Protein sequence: CASSSVAARSTDTQYF.

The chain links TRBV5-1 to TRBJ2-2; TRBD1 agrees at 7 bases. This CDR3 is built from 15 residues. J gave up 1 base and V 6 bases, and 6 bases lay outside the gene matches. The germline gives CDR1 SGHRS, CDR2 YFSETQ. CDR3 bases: TGCGCCAGCACCCCGGGACAGATGAACACCGGGGAGCTGTTTTTT. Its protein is CASTPGQMNTGELFF. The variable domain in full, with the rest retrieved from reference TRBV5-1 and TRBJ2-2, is KAGVTQTPRYLIKTRGQQVTLSCSPISGHRSVSWYQQTPGQGLQFLFEYFSETQRNKGNFPGRFSGRQFSNSRSEMNVSTLELGDSALYLCASTPGQMNTGELFFGEGSRLTVL.

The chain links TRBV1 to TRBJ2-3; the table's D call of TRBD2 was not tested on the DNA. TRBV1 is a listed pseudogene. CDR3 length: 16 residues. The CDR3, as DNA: TGCACCAGCAGCCGGGGGACTCCGCCCCACACAGATACGCAGTATTTT. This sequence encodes CTSSRGTPPHTDTQYF.

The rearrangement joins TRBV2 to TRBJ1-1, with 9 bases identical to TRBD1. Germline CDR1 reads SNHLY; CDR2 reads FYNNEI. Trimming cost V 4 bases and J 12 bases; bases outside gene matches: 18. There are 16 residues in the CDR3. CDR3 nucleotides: TGTGCCAGCAGTGGGGTCGAGGACAGGGGCGAGAGCCGGTCTTTCTTT. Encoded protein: CASSGVEDRGESRSFF.

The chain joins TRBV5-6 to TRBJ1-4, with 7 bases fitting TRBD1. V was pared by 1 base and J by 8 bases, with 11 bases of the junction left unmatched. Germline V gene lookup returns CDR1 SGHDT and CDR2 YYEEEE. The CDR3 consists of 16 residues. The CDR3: CASSLNLQGVQEKLFF. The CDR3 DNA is TGTGCCAGCAGCTTGAACCTCCAGGGGGTGCAGGAAAAACTGTTTTTT.

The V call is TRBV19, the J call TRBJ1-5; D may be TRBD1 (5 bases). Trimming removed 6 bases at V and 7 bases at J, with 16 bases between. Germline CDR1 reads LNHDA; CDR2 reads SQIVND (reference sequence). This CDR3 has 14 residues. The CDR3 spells CASRRQGYAQPQHF. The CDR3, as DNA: TGTGCCAGTAGAAGGCAGGGTTACGCGCAGCCCCAGCATTTT. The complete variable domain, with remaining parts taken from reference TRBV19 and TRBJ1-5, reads DGGITQSPKYLFRKEGQNVTLSCEQNLNHDAMYWYRQDPGQGLRLIYYSQIVNDFQKGDIAEGYSVSREKKESFPLTVTSAQKNPTAFYLCASRRQGYAQPQHFGDGTRLSIL.

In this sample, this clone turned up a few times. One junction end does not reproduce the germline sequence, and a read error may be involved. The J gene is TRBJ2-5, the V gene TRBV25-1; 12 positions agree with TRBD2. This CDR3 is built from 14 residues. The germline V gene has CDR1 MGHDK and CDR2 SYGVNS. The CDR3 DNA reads TGTGCCAGCAGGGAATCTAGCGGGAGGGCCATCCAGTACTTC. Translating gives CASRESSGRAIQYF.

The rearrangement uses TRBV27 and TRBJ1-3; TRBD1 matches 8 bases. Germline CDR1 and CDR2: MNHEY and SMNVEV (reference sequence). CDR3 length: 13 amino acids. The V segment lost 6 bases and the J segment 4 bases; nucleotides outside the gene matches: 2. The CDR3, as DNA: TGTGCCAGCAGGAGGACAGGGGGAAACACCATATATTTT. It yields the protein CASRRTGGNTIYF.

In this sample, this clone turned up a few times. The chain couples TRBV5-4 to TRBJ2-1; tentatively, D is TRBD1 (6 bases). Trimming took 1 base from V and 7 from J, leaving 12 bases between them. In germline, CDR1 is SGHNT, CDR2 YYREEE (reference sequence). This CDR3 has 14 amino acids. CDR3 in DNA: TGTGCCAGCAGCTTGTCGTCCAGGGGTAATGAGCAGTTCTTC. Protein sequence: CASSLSSRGNEQFF. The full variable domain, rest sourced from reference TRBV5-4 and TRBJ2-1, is ETGVTQSPTHLIKTRGQQVTLRCSSQSGHNTVSWYQQALGQGPQFIFQYYREEENGRGNFPPRFSGLQFPNYSSELNVNALELDDSALYLCASSLSSRGNEQFFGPGTRLTVL.

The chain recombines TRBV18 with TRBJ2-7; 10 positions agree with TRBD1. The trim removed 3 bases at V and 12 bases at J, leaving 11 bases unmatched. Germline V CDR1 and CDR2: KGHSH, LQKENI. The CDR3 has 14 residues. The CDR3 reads CASSPPGTGEVRYF. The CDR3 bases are TGTGCCAGCTCACCCCCCGGGACAGGGGAAGTAAGGTACTTC. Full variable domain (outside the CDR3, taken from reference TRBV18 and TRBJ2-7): NAGVMQNPRHLVRRRGQEARLRCSPMKGHSHVYWYRQLPEEGLKFMVYLQKENIIDESGMPKERFSAEFPKEGPSILRIQQVVRGDSAAYFCASSPPGTGEVRYFGPGTRLTVT.

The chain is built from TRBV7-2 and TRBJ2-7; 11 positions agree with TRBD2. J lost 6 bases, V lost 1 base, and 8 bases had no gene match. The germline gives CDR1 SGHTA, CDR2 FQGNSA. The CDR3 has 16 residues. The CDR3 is CASSLVGLAGGGEQYF. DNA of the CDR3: TGTGCCAGCAGCTTAGTAGGACTAGCGGGTGGCGGCGAGCAGTACTTC.

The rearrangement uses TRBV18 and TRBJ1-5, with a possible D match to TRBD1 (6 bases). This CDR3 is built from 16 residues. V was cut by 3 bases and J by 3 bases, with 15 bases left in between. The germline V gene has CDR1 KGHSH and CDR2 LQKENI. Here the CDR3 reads CASSPRQVTVNQPQHF. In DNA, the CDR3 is TGTGCCAGCTCACCCCGACAGGTTACGGTCAATCAGCCCCAGCATTTT.

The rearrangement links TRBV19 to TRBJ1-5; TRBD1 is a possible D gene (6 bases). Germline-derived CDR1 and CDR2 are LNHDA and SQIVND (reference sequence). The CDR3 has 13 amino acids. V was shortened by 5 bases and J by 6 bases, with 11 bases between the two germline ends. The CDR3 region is CASSSQGLQPQHF. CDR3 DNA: TGTGCCAGTAGTTCCCAGGGGCTTCAGCCCCAGCATTTT.

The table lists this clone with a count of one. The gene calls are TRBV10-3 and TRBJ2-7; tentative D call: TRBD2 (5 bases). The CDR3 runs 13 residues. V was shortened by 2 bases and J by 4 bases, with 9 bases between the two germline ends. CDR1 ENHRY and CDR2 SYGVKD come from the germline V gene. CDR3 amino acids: CAISELEGYEQYF. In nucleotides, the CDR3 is TGTGCCATCAGTGAGCTTGAGGGATACGAGCAGTACTTC.

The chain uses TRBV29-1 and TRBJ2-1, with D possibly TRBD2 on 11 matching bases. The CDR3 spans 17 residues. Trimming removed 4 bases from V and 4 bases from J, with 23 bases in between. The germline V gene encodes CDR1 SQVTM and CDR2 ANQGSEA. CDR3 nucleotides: TGCAGCGTTGCACGGGACAGGGGACTAGCGGAATACAATGAGCAGTTCTTC. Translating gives CSVARDRGLAEYNEQFF.

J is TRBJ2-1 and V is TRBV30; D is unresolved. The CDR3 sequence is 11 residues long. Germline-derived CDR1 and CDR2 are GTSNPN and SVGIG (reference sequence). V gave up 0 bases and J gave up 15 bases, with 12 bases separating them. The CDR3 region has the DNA TGTGCCTGGAGTGTAACGGGTCCGATGTTCTTC. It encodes CAWSVTGPMFF.

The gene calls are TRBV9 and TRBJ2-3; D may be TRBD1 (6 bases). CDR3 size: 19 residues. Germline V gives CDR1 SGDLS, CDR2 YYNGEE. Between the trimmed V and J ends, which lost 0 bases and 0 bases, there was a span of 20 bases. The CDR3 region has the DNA TGTGCCAGCAGCGTAGGTCTGGGGGCGGCGGGTTTGAGCACAGATACGCAGTATTTT. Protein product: CASSVGLGAAGLSTDTQYF.

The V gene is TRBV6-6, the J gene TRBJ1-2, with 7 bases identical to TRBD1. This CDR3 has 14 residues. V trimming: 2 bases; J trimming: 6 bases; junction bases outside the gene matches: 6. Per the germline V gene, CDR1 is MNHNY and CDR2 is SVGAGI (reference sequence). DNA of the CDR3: TGTGCCAGCAGTTACCCAGGGGGGAATGATGGCTACACCTTC. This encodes CASSYPGGNDGYTF.

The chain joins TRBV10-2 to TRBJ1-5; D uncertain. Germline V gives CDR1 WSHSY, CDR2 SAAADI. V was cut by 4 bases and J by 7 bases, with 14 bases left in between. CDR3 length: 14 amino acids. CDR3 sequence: CASSGSDRSQPQHF. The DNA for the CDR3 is TGCGCCAGCAGTGGCAGTGATCGATCACAGCCCCAGCATTTT.

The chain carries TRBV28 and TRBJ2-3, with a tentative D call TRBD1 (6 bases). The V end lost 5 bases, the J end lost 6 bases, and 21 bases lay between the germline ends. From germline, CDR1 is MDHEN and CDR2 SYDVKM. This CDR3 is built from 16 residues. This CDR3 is CASSPRWGQGWDTQYF. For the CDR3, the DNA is TGTGCCAGCAGTCCTCGATGGGGACAAGGGTGGGATACGCAGTATTTT.